One T cell receptor beta chain is described in this entry. Treatment: oral pan-JAK inhibitor, 5-10 mg twice daily. Lesional scalp punch biopsies and peripheral blood were collected from alopecia areata patients. The data stem from a study of CD8+ T cells in alopecia areata. Study context: Percentage of affected scalp area was the basis on which treated patients' severity was scored.

TCR sequencing used cDNA made by reverse transcription of extracted RNA. Clones were sequenced by immunoSEQ multiplex PCR, and TCRdb holds only the in-frame ones, with some missing. Among around 110,000 clones listed, roughly 84% were seen once. Per germline, CDR1 SEHNR and CDR2 FQNEAQ (reference sequence). This CDR3 comprises 15 residues. V gave up 4 bases and J gave up 3 bases; unmatched junction bases: 6. The specimen comprised CD8+ T cells sorted from blood, sampled at week 24, from a patient treated with tofacitinib. The sequence derives from a human donor with alopecia areata. The V and J genes are TRBV7-9 and TRBJ2-7; TRBD2 agrees at 10 bases. The CDR3 protein is CASSSILAGDYEQYF. Written as DNA, the CDR3 is TGTGCCAGCAGCTCTATTCTAGCGGGGGACTACGAGCAGTACTTC.